The source of this T cell receptor (beta chain) is a study of blood T cells in healthy people across ages (dated by TCRdb to about 2015). Regarding the study in general: In model experiments, template switching captured about one uniquely barcoded TCR beta cDNA molecule for every two T cells. Two additional independent replicas of 1 million unique cDNA reads from the same blood draw were analyzed for two donors (one aged 18 to 30 and one aged 80 or older). Using deep sequencing normalized with unique cDNA molecular identifiers, the study measured how TCR beta repertoire diversity changes with age. Four age groups were formed from the donors: young (average 16 years), middle-aged (approximately 40), aged (roughly 59) and long-lived (about 80). To avoid experimental bias, donors of different ages were distributed randomly across sequencing lanes. Overall results and qualifications from the work: As age increased, observed TCR beta diversity per million T cells dropped in a roughly linear way, and a significant reduction was already evident by age about 40. Since profiling was done on bulk unsorted PBMCs, naive and antigen-experienced compartments could not be conclusively compared. A strong correlation was found between observed TCR beta diversity and the percentage of naive T cells measured by flow cytometry. The long-lived group showed more naive CD4+ T cells, fewer expanded clones and increased TCR diversity than the aged group, suggesting age selection. Estimates of total diversity based on one million sequenced T cells were regarded as lower bounds and as underestimates. Because the CMV infection status of the donors was unknown, age-related changes in expanded clonotypes may potentially have been confounded.

The CDR3 runs 14 amino acids, cysteine and phenylalanine included. The read is trimmed to its CDR3 DNA, 42 bases read in frame from base 1. CDR1 is given as SEHNR and CDR2 as FQNEAQ, both from the germline V gene (reference sequence). The library came from 5' RACE. TCRdb lists the instrument as Illumina HiSeq 2500. The second PCR ran for about 7 to 11 cycles and used a J-beta primer mix along with a sample-barcoded 5' primer. A unique molecular identifier was introduced onto each TCR beta cDNA molecule by a template-switch 5' adaptor carrying 12 random nucleotides. At least 3 million CDR3-containing paired-end reads were obtained from each sample. First-strand cDNA was synthesized from all RNA with the Mint cDNA synthesis kit, primed by a TRBC-specific oligonucleotide. Following uracil-DNA glycosylase treatment, all cDNA underwent a first 18-cycle PCR with the universal primers M1SS and BC2_uni_R. From the authors' description of their analysis: Each sample was normalized by randomly selecting 1 million high-quality reads, each carrying a distinct molecular identifier. Reads sharing molecular identifiers were discarded rather than binned into consensus sequences. CDR3 identification, clonotype clustering and error correction used MiTCR with a Q25 quality threshold and the strictest error-elimination algorithm. A nonparametric unseen species model with Euler transformation was used to estimate lower-bound total TCR beta diversity. Using fastp at Q25 and MiXCR, TCRdb reprocessed the public reads and kept productive beta chains. One record per CDR3 amino acid sequence lists the most common genes and DNA. Here the V and J calls rest on TCRdb's processing, not on the authors' analysis. The table for this sample lists about 2 million distinct CDR3 sequences; about 50% of them were counted only once. The ten top clones hold 2.1% of the sample.

The donors were around 39 Caucasian individuals from Russia, aged roughly 6 to 90 years, who were systemically healthy. About 10 milliliters of peripheral blood were collected from each donor into EDTA-treated Vacutainer tubes. Ficoll-Paque density-gradient centrifugation was used to isolate PBMCs, with at least 6.5 million per sample. Total RNA, at least 6 micrograms per sample, was extracted from PBMCs with Trizol reagent. For every donor, an aliquot of PBMCs went through flow cytometry to measure the percentages of naive CD45RAhigh/CD27high T cells. Comments on this clonotype: The antigen it binds to is not known. The junction shows a germline mismatch at one end, possibly a read error.

The sequence is built from TRBV7-9 and TRBJ2-1, with 9 bases aligning to TRBD2. The receptor comes from a woman between 40 and 50 years old in good health. The sequenced sample was blood. The nucleotides are TGTGCTAGCAGCCGCGGGGGGGACCGCAATGAGCAGTTCTTC. Its translation is CASSRGGDRNEQFF.